What follows is one T cell receptor (beta chain) and its context. Profiling that covered TCR beta VDJ and CDR3 relied on genomic DNA as its template. TCRdb used MiXCR to reprocess the reads, holding one entry per CDR3 protein. Of about 68,000 distinct CDR3 sequences in the sample, around half were seen once. This sample is drawn from a study of CD8+CD57+ T cells in acquired aplastic anemia. Overall study context: Sorted CD4+ and CD8+ cells gave a mean 3.2 ug DNA, range about 0.19 to 27.4 ug.

The sequence derives from a human donor in good health, serving as a control. Input material: sorted CD4+, CD8+, or CD8+CD57+ T cells (not recorded which) from PBMCs.

The CDR3 region has the DNA TGCAGTGCTAGAGATCAGGGGGCGTCAGACACAGATACGCAGTATTTT. It specifies CSARDQGASDTDTQYF. The rearrangement links TRBV20-1 to TRBJ2-3, with 8 nucleotides matching TRBD1. V gave up 0 bases and J gave up 2 bases; unmatched junction bases: 7. The CDR3 contains 16 residues. The V gene's germline CDR1 is DFQATT and CDR2 SNEGSKA (reference sequence).